Listed here are 27 T cell receptor beta chains from one sample, sequenced in a study of memory CD8 T cells in hepatitis C reinfection. Time point defined: peak reinfection, 3 to 8 weeks after reinfection detection. No in vitro expansion preceded TCR sequencing of the sorted cells. Clones were read by immunoSEQ multiplex PCR, and TCRdb kept only the in-frame ones, dropping some. Of 400 to 450 clones listed, about 70% are singletons. The material sequenced was HCV tetramer-positive CD8+ T cells sorted from blood. The receptors originated from a man aged 18 to 29 with hepatitis C virus infection.

The V gene is TRBV28, the J gene TRBJ1-2; no clear D. V gave up 4 bases and J gave up 3 bases, with 9 bases separating them. Germline assignment: CDR1 MDHEN and CDR2 SYDVKM. This CDR3 contains 13 residues. The CDR3: CASSSTGDYGYTF. The DNA for the CDR3 is TGTGCCAGCAGTTCGACGGGAGACTATGGCTACACCTTC.

V gene TRBV7-6 combines with J gene TRBJ2-5; 9 nucleotides match TRBD2. Germline CDR1 SGHVS, CDR2 FNYEAQ. Losses at the gene ends were 5 bases for V and 14 bases for J; bases not matched to a gene: 24. CDR3 length: 17 residues. The CDR3 DNA follows: TGTGCCAGCAGCCCCGAGCCAGCAGCGGGAGGTGGTGACGAGCATTACTTC. Amino acid sequence: CASSPEPAAGGGDEHYF.

The chain recombines TRBV15 with TRBJ2-1; 7 positions match TRBD1. This CDR3 region has 18 residues. Germline V CDR1 and CDR2: LNHNV, YYDKDF (reference sequence). Trimming removed 0 bases from V and 1 base from J; junction bases left unmatched: 9. The CDR3, as DNA: TGTGCCACCAGCAGAGATACCACAGGGGACCCTTCCTACAATGAGCAGTTCTTC. Protein sequence: CATSRDTTGDPSYNEQFF.

The genes are TRBV4-3 and TRBJ2-5, with 8 nucleotides matching TRBD2. Germline V CDR1 and CDR2: LGHNA, YSLEER. The CDR3 consists of 17 residues. After removal of 0 bases from V and 5 bases from J, the junction contained 11 bases not matched to a gene. The CDR3 reads CASSQEVAAGGGETQYF. CDR3 DNA sequence: TGCGCCAGCAGCCAAGAGGTAGCGGCGGGGGGCGGCGAGACCCAGTACTTC.

This chain uses TRBV6-1 with TRBJ2-1; no clear D gene. CDR1 is MNHNS, CDR2 SASEGT, per germline. This CDR3 contains 15 residues. Between the trimmed V and J ends, which lost 2 bases and 2 bases, there was a span of 10 bases. The CDR3 bases are TGTGCCAGCAGTGAATTGTCTGTCCCCTACAATGAGCAGTTCTTC. Its protein is CASSELSVPYNEQFF.

J is TRBJ1-1 and V is TRBV19; 11 positions agree with TRBD1. Germline CDR1 reads LNHDA; CDR2 reads SQIVND (reference sequence). The CDR3 covers 13 residues. J gave up 3 bases and V 8 bases, and 2 bases lay outside the gene matches. CDR3 nucleotides: TGTGCCAGTCGGACAGGGGGCGACACTGAAGCTTTCTTT. This codes for CASRTGGDTEAFF.

For this clone: The junction does not match germline at one end; this may be a read error. The V and J genes are TRBV5-6 and TRBJ2-7, with a possible D match to TRBD1 (6 bases). This CDR3 contains 16 residues. From germline, CDR1 is SGHDT and CDR2 YYEEEE. The CDR3 reads CASSLEGEVRVYEQSF. Here the CDR3 DNA reads TGTGCCAGCAGCTTGGAGGGGGAAGTTAGGGTCTACGAGCAGTCCTTC. Complete variable domain (other parts from reference TRBV5-6 and TRBJ2-7): DAGVTQSPTHLIKTRGQQVTLRCSPKSGHDTVSWYQQALGQGPQFIFQYYEEEERQRGNFPDRFSGHQFPNYSSELNVNALLLGDSALYLCASSLEGEVRVYEQSFGPGTRLTVT.

The rearrangement joins TRBV7-2 to TRBJ1-5; TRBD1 matches at 7 bases. The CDR3 extends over 15 amino acids. Germline CDR1 SGHTA, CDR2 FQGNSA. Unmatched junction bases numbered 2, after V lost 1 base and J lost 2 bases. The DNA of the CDR3 is TGTGCCAGCAGCTTAGACAGGGGAGGCAATCAGCCCCAGCATTTT. It codes for CASSLDRGGNQPQHF.

This clone has just a few counts. The V call is TRBV21-1, the J call TRBJ2-7; the table assigns TRBD1, which was not confirmed against the DNA. TRBV21-1 is assigned pseudogene status. This CDR3 contains 22 residues. CDR3 sequence: CASSKSPAHRSATYTADYEQYF. In DNA form, the CDR3 reads TGTGCCAGCAGCAAATCACCGGCCCACAGGTCAGCCACTTACACAGCAGACTACGAGCAGTACTTC.

CDR3 residues: CASSQTGGAPYEQYF. The CDR3 DNA follows: TGTGCCAGCAGTCAAACGGGGGGGGCTCCCTACGAGCAGTACTTC. The rearrangement uses TRBV28 and TRBJ2-7; 8 bases are a match to TRBD2. Trimming cost V 5 bases and J 2 bases; bases outside gene matches: 8. This CDR3 comprises 15 residues. Germline assignment: CDR1 MDHEN and CDR2 SYDVKM.

This clone was observed once. The chain links TRBV30 to TRBJ1-1; TRBD1 matches at 7 bases. The CDR3 covers 17 residues. V gave up 1 base and J gave up 0 bases; unmatched junction bases: 11. In germline, CDR1 is GTSNPN, CDR2 SVGIG (reference sequence). CDR3 DNA: TGTGCCTGGAGTGAGAAGACAGGGACGTTTATGAACACTGAAGCTTTCTTT. As protein: CAWSEKTGTFMNTEAFF.

V and J are TRBV2 and TRBJ2-1; 12 nucleotides line up with TRBD2. This CDR3 is 16 amino acids long. In germline, CDR1 is SNHLY, CDR2 FYNNEI. The J segment lost 6 bases and the V segment lost 4 bases, leaving 7 bases of the junction unmatched. CDR3 DNA: TGTGCCAGCAGTGTTCGGACTAGCGGGGAGGCCAATGAGCAGTTCTTC. Encoded protein: CASSVRTSGEANEQFF.

There are a few counts of this clone. A much larger clone differs from this one at a single base, so this may be a read error. The genes are TRBV4-3 and TRBJ2-7; 11 bases map to TRBD2. The DNA end is more similar to TRBJ2-1, so the J call may be wrong. The germline V gene has CDR1 LGHNA and CDR2 YSLEER. CDR3 length equals 17 residues. CDR3 sequence reads: CASSRDPLAGGGGEQFF. The CDR3 region has the DNA TGCGCCAGCAGCCGGGACCCTCTAGCGGGGGGCGGGGGTGAGCAGTTCTTC.

This clone was observed a single time. A much larger clone is a single base away; this may be a read error. Other DNA sequences in the sample encode the same CDR3. The genes are TRBV7-9 and TRBJ2-2; possible D gene TRBD2, 5 bases. There are 13 residues in the CDR3. Germline assignment: CDR1 SEHNR and CDR2 FQNEAQ (reference sequence). In nucleotides, the CDR3 is TGCGCCAGCCTGGAGGAGGACACCGGGGAGCTGTTTTTT. Its protein is CASLEEDTGELFF.

This sequence joins TRBV10-2 and TRBJ2-2, with 7 bases lining up with TRBD2. The CDR3 covers 13 residues. Germline CDR1 and CDR2: WSHSY and SAAADI. Trimming cost V 7 bases and J 4 bases; bases outside gene matches: 3. Here the CDR3 reads CASKLAGTGELFF. The CDR3 DNA reads as TGCGCCAGCAAGTTAGCGGGCACCGGGGAGCTGTTTTTT.

This chain connects TRBV7-8 to TRBJ2-3; D ambiguous. Trimming cost V 5 bases and J 6 bases, with 12 bases left between them. The CDR3 contains 13 residues. In germline, CDR1 is SGHVS, CDR2 FQNEAQ. CDR3 residues: CASSTPRRDTQYF. CDR3 in DNA: TGTGCCAGCAGCACCCCAAGGCGGGATACGCAGTATTTT.

V is TRBV4-2 and J is TRBJ2-1, with 9 positions matching TRBD2. Germline CDR1 and CDR2: LGHNA and YNFKEQ. After removal of 0 bases from V and 9 bases from J, the junction contained 9 bases not matched to a gene. The CDR3 is 16 amino acids. CDR3 DNA: TGTGCCAGCAGCCAAGATGGAGTAGCGGGAGAGGTTGAGCAGTTCTTC. Its protein product is CASSQDGVAGEVEQFF.

The chain uses TRBV5-6 and TRBJ1-1; 9 bases agree with TRBD1. The length of the CDR3 is 13 residues. Germline CDR1 is SGHDT and CDR2 is YYEEEE. The V gene end was trimmed by 7 bases and the J gene end by 5 bases; junction bases not matched to a gene: 6. CDR3 DNA sequence: TGTGCCAGCGGGACAGGGCGGGGGACTGAAGCTTTCTTT. Translated: CASGTGRGTEAFF.

The chain employs TRBV2 and TRBJ1-6; no clear D. The CDR3 contains 12 residues. Per germline, CDR1 SNHLY and CDR2 FYNNEI. Trimming shortened V by 2 bases and J by 8 bases, and 4 bases separated the two germline ends. CDR3 sequence: CASSELYSPLHF. CDR3 nucleotides: TGTGCCAGCAGTGAACTCTATTCACCCCTCCACTTT.

The V gene is TRBV13, the J gene TRBJ2-2; perhaps TRBD2 as D (6 bases). V dropped 2 bases and J dropped 1 base, with 11 bases sitting between them. The CDR3 is 16 residues long. Looked up from germline, CDR1 is PRHDT and CDR2 is FYEKMQ (reference sequence). This CDR3 reads CASSLTWGGNTGELFF. The CDR3 region has the DNA TGTGCCAGCAGCTTAACCTGGGGAGGGAACACCGGGGAGCTGTTTTTT.

The chain recombines TRBV7-9 with TRBJ2-2; possibly TRBD2 for D (5 bases). Germline V gives CDR1 SEHNR, CDR2 FQNEAQ (reference sequence). The V and J ends lost 10 bases and 3 bases respectively, with 12 bases between them. The CDR3 contains 13 residues. CDR3 loop: CANLEEDTGELFF. The CDR3 DNA is TGTGCCAATCTGGAGGAGGACACCGGGGAGCTGTTTTTT.

This chain connects TRBV28 to TRBJ2-6; 10 bases line up with TRBD1. The V gene end was trimmed by 4 bases and the J gene end by 10 bases; junction bases not matched to a gene: 1. In germline, CDR1 is MDHEN, CDR2 SYDVKM. This CDR3 region has 13 residues. The CDR3 DNA reads as TGTGCCAGCAGTTCGGGACAGGGGAACGTCCTGACTTTC. This gives the protein CASSSGQGNVLTF. Looking up the rest from reference TRBV28 and TRBJ2-6 gives the full variable domain: DVKVTQSSRYLVKRTGEKVFLECVQDMDHENMFWYRQDPGLGLRLIYFSYDVKMKEKGDIPEGYSVSREKKERFSLILESASTNQTSMYLCASSSGQGNVLTFGAGSRLTVL.

The chain is built from TRBV5-4 and TRBJ2-7; 9 positions agree with TRBD1. V dropped 2 bases and J dropped 5; count of bases not matched to a gene: 5. From germline, CDR1 is SGHNT and CDR2 YYREEE (reference sequence). The CDR3 sequence is 14 residues long. As DNA, the CDR3 is TGTGCCAGCAGCTTAGGACAGGGGAGCAACGAGCAGTACGTC. Amino acids: CASSLGQGSNEQYV.

CDR3 loop: CASSLDGQYYEQYF. CDR3 coding DNA: TGTGCCAGCAGCTTAGATGGACAATACTACGAGCAGTACTTC. The chain is built from TRBV7-8 and TRBJ2-7, with a possible D match to TRBD1 (5 bases). The length of the CDR3 is 14 residues. Between the trimmed V and J ends, which lost 1 base and 3 bases, there was a span of 10 bases. Germline-derived CDR1 and CDR2 are SGHVS and FQNEAQ.

This clone was seen once. In DNA form, the CDR3 reads TGTGCCAGCAGACTCAGACTAGCTGGGTCAGATACGCAGTATTTT. Its protein is CASRLRLAGSDTQYF. The genes are TRBV27 and TRBJ2-3; TRBD2 agrees at 7 bases. The V gene end was trimmed by 6 bases and the J gene end by 4 bases; junction bases not matched to a gene: 10. The CDR3 length is 15 residues. Germline values: CDR1 MNHEY, CDR2 SMNVEV (reference sequence).

There are a few counts of this clone. The chain has TRBV7-2 and TRBJ2-5; 13 positions match TRBD2. V lost 1 base, J lost 0 bases, and 2 bases stayed unmatched. Germline V gene data show CDR1 as SGHTA and CDR2 as FQGNSA. There are 17 residues in the CDR3. The CDR3 region is CASSLVTSGGYQETQYF. Written as DNA, the CDR3 is TGTGCCAGCAGCTTAGTGACTAGCGGGGGGTACCAAGAGACCCAGTACTTC.

This chain uses TRBV19 with TRBJ1-4; D gene unclear. V lost 5 bases to trimming and J lost 4 bases, with 8 bases between them. Germline CDR1 LNHDA, CDR2 SQIVND (reference sequence). The length of the CDR3 is 13 residues. The CDR3 DNA reads TGTGCCAGTAGTCGGCCGGGTAATGAAAAACTGTTTTTT. This encodes CASSRPGNEKLFF.